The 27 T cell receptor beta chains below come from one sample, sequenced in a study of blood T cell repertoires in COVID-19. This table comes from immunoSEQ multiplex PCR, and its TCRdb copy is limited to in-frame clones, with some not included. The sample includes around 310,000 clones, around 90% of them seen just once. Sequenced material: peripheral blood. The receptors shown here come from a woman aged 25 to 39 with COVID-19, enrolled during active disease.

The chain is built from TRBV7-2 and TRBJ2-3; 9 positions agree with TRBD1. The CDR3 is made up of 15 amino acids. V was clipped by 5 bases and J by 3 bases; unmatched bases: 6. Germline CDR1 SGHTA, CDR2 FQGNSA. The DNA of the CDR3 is TGTGCCAGCAGCCCCCGGGACAGGGTTACAGATACGCAGTATTTT. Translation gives CASSPRDRVTDTQYF.

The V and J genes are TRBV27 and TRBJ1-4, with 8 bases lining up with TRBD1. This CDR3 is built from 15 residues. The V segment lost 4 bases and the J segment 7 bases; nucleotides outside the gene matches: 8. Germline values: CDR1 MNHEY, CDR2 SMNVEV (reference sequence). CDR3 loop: CASSSAGTGGEKLFF. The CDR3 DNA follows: TGTGCCAGCAGTTCAGCCGGGACAGGTGGTGAAAAACTGTTTTTT.

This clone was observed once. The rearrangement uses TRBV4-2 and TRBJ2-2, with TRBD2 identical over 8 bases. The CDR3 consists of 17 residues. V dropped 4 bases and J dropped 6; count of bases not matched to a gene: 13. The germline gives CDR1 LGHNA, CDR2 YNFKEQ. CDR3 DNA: TGTGCCAGCAGCCGAGAACTAGCGGCCCCCTGGCCCGGGGAGCTGTTTTTT. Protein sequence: CASSRELAAPWPGELFF.

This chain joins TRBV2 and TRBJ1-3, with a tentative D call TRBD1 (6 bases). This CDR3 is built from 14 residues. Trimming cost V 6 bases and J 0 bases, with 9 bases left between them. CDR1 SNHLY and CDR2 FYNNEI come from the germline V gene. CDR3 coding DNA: TGTGCCAGCAGACCACAGGGCTCTGGAAACACCATATATTTT. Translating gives CASRPQGSGNTIYF.

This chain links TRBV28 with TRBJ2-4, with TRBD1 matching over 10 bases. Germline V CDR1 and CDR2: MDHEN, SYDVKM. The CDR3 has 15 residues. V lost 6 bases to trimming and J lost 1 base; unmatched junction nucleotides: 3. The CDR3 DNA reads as TGTGCCAGCAGCCGACAGGGGGCGGCCAAAAACATTCAGTACTTC. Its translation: CASSRQGAAKNIQYF. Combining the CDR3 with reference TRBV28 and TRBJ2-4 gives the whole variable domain DVKVTQSSRYLVKRTGEKVFLECVQDMDHENMFWYRQDPGLGLRLIYFSYDVKMKEKGDIPEGYSVSREKKERFSLILESASTNQTSMYLCASSRQGAAKNIQYFGAGTRLSVL.

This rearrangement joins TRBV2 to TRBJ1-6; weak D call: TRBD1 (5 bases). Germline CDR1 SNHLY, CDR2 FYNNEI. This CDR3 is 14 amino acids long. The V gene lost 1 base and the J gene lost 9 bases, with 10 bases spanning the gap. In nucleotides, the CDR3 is TGTGCCAGCAGTGAAGAAGGGGAAGGTTCACCCCTCCACTTT. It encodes CASSEEGEGSPLHF. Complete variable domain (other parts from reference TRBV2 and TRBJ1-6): EPEVTQTPSHQVTQMGQEVILRCVPISNHLYFYWYRQILGQKVEFLVSFYNNEISEKSEIFDDQFSVERPDGSNFTLKIRSTKLEDSAMYFCASSEEGEGSPLHFGNGTRLTVT.

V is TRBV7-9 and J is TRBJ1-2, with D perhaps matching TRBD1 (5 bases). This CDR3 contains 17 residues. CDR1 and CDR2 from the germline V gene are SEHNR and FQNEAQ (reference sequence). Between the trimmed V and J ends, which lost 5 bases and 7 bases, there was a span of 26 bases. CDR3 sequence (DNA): TGTGCCAGCAGCCCCCAGGGTGCAGGGTCCGGTGTAAGTGGCTACACCTTC. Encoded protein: CASSPQGAGSGVSGYTF.

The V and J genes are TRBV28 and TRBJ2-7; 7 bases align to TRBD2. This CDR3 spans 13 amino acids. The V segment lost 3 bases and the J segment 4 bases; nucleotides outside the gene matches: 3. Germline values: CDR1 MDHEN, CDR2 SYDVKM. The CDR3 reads CASSLMGGYEQYF. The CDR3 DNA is TGTGCCAGCAGTTTGATGGGAGGGTACGAGCAGTACTTC.

CDR3: CAISEDTYEQYF. CDR3 nucleotide sequence: TGTGCCATCAGTGAGGACACCTACGAGCAGTACTTC. This sequence joins TRBV10-3 and TRBJ2-7, with no clear D. V was clipped by 2 bases and J by 2 bases, with 4 bases between them. This CDR3 region has 12 residues. Germline V gene lookup returns CDR1 ENHRY and CDR2 SYGVKD.

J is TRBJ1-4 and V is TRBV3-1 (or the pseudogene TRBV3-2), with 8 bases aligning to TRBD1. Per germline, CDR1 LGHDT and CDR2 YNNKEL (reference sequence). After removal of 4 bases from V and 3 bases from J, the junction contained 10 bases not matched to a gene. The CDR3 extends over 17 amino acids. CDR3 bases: TGTGCCAGCAGCCCGCCGGGCAGGGGGCACGCTAATGAAAAACTGTTTTTT. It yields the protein CASSPPGRGHANEKLFF.

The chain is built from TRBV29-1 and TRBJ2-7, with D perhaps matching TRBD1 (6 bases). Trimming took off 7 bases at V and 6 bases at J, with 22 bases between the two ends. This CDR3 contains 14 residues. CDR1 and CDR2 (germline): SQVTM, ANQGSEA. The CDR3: CSAGLGSGVSEQYF. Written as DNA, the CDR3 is TGCAGCGCGGGCTTGGGTTCAGGGGTCAGCGAGCAGTACTTC.

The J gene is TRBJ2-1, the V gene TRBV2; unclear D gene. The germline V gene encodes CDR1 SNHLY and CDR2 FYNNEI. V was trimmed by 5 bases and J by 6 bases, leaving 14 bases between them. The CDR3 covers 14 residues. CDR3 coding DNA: TGTGCCAGCAGTCCCGGAGAGGTCGGCAATGAGCAGTTCTTC. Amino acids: CASSPGEVGNEQFF.

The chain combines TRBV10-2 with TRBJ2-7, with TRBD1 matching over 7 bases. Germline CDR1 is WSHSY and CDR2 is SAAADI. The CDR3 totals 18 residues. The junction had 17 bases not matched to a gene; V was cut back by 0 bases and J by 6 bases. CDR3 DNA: TGCGCCAGCAGTGAGTCTCTACCGGGACAGCCCCCGAGGGGCGAGCAGTACTTC. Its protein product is CASSESLPGQPPRGEQYF.

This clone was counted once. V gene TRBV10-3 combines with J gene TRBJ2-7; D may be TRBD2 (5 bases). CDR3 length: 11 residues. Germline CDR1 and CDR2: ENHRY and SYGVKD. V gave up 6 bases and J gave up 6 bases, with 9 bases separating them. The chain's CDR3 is CAISSTTEQYF. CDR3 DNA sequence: TGTGCCATCAGCTCGACTACCGAGCAGTACTTC.

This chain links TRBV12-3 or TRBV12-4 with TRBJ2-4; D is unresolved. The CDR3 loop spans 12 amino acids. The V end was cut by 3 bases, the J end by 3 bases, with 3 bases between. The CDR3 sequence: CASSFNKNIQYF. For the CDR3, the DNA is TGTGCCAGCAGTTTCAACAAAAACATTCAGTACTTC.

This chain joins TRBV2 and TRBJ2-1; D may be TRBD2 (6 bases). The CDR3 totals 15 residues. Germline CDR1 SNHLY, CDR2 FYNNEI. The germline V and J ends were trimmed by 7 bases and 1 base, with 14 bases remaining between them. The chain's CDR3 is CASKILGGSYNEQFF. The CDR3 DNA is TGTGCCAGCAAAATTCTGGGGGGATCCTACAATGAGCAGTTCTTC. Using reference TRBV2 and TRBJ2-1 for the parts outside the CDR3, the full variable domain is EPEVTQTPSHQVTQMGQEVILRCVPISNHLYFYWYRQILGQKVEFLVSFYNNEISEKSEIFDDQFSVERPDGSNFTLKIRSTKLEDSAMYFCASKILGGSYNEQFFGPGTRLTVL.

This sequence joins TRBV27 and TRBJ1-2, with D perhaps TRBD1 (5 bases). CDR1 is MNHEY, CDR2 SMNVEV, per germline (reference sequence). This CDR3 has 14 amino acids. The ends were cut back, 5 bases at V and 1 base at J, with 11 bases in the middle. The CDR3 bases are TGTGCCAGCAGTCGAGCGGGGGGTAACTATGGCTACACCTTC. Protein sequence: CASSRAGGNYGYTF.

The CDR3 nucleotides read TGTGCCAGCAGGTGGGGATCAGGGCAAGAGACCCAGTACTTC. Translated, it gives CASRWGSGQETQYF. The V call is TRBV2, the J call TRBJ2-5, with D perhaps matching TRBD1 (5 bases). The germline V gene has CDR1 SNHLY and CDR2 FYNNEI. CDR3 length: 14 amino acids. V was trimmed by 6 bases and J by 2 bases, leaving 13 bases between them.

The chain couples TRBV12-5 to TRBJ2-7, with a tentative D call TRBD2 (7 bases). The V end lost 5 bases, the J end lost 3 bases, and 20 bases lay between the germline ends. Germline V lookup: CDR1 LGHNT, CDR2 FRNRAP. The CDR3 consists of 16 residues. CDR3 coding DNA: TGTGCTAGTGGTCGGAGGGGAGGGGGGTTGAGCTACGAGCAGTACTTC. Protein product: CASGRRGGGLSYEQYF.

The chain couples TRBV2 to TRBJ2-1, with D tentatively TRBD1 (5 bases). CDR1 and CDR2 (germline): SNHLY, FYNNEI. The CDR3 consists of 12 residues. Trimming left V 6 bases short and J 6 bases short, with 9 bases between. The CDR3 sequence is CASRGRINEQFF. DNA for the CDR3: TGTGCCAGCAGGGGGCGCATCAATGAGCAGTTCTTC.

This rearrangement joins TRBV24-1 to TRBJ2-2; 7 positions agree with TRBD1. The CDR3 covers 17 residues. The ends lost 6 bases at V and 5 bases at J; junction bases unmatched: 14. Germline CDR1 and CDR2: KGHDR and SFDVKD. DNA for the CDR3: TGTGCCACCAGTAAAAGGACAGGTTACGAACGGACCGGGGAGCTGTTTTTT. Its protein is CATSKRTGYERTGELFF.

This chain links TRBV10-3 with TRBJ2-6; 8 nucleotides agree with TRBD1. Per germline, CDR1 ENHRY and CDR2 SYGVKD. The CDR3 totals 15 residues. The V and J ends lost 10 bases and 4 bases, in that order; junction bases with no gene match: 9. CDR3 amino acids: CATGQGSLGANVLTF. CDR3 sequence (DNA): TGTGCCACCGGACAGGGCTCTTTGGGGGCCAACGTCCTGACTTTC.

In nucleotides, the CDR3 is TGTGCCTGGAGTGTAATGATTTCCTTAGCAGCTTTCTTT. This sequence encodes CAWSVMISLAAFF. V is TRBV30 and J is TRBJ1-1; D ambiguous. Between the trimmed V and J ends, which lost 0 bases and 10 bases, there was a span of 15 bases. The germline V gene has CDR1 GTSNPN and CDR2 SVGIG (reference sequence). CDR3 length: 13 amino acids.

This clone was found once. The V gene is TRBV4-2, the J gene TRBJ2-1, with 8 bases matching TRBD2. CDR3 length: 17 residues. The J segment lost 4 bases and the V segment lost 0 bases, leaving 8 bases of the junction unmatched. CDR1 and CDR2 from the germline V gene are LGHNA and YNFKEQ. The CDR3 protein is CASSQDPRREAYNEQFF. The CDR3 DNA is TGTGCCAGCAGCCAAGATCCACGGCGGGAGGCTTACAATGAGCAGTTCTTC.

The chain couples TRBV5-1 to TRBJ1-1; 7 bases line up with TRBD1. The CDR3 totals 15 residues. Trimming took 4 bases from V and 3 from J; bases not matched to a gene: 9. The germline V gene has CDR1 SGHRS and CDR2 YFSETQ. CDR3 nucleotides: TGCGCCAGCAGCGGGGGACAGACTACGTACACTGAAGCTTTCTTT. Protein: CASSGGQTTYTEAFF.

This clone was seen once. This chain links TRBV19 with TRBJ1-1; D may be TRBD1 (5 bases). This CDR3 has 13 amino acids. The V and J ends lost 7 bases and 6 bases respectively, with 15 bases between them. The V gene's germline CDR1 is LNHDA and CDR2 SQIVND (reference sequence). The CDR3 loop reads CASTPKWGAEAFF. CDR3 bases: TGTGCCAGTACCCCTAAGTGGGGGGCTGAAGCTTTCTTT.

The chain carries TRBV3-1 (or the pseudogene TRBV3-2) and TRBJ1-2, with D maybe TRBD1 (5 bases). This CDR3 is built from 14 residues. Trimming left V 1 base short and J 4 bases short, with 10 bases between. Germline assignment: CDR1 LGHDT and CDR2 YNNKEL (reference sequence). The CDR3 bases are TGTGCCAGCAGCCAAGGGGGCCATCCCTATGGCTACACCTTC. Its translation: CASSQGGHPYGYTF.